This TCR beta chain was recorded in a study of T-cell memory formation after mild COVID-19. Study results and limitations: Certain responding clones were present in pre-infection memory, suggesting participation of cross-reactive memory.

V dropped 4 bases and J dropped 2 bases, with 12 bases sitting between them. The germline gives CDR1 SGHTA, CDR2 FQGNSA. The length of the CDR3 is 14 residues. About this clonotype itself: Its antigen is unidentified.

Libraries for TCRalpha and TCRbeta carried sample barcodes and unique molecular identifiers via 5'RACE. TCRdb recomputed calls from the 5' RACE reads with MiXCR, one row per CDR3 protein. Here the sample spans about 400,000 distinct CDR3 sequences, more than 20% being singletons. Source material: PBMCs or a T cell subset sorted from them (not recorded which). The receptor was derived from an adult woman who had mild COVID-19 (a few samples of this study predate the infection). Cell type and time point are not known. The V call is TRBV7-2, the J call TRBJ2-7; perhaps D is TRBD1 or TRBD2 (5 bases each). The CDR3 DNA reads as TGTGCCAGCAGCTCCGTTGGGGGTACCTACGAGCAGTACTTC. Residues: CASSSVGGTYEQYF. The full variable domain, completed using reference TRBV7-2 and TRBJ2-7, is GAGVSQSPSNKVTEKGKDVELRCDPISGHTALYWYRQSLGQGLEFLIYFQGNSAPDKSGLPSDRFSAERTGGSVSTLTIQRTQQEDSAVYLCASSSVGGTYEQYFGPGTRLTVT.